This T cell receptor (beta chain) was documented in a study of cytomegalovirus exposure and HLA in healthy donors. Findings of the study overall: More clonal expansion characterized HLA-associated TCR beta chains than equally common others in a later analysis.

Use of 60 Vbeta and 13 Jbeta primers characterized the PCR. Clones were sequenced by immunoSEQ multiplex PCR, and TCRdb holds only the in-frame ones, with some missing. The table has about 190,000 clones, roughly four fifths seen once. With regard to this clone: Its antigen is as yet unknown.

This CDR3 comprises 16 residues. V lost 5 bases and J 4 bases, leaving 15 bases between the germline ends. Germline values: CDR1 LNHDA, CDR2 SQIVND (reference sequence). This chain links TRBV19 with TRBJ2-6; D might be TRBD2 (6 bases). The sequencing input was PBMCs. This TCR was recovered from a woman between 45 and 60 years old in good health and CMV-seropositive. The CDR3 sequence: CASSPNTRGGANVLTF. The CDR3 nucleotides are TGTGCCAGTAGTCCAAATACGCGGGGAGGGGCCAACGTCCTGACTTTC. Supplemented by reference TRBV19 and TRBJ2-6, the full variable domain reads DGGITQSPKYLFRKEGQNVTLSCEQNLNHDAMYWYRQDPGQGLRLIYYSQIVNDFQKGDIAEGYSVSREKKESFPLTVTSAQKNPTAFYLCASSPNTRGGANVLTFGAGSRLTVL.